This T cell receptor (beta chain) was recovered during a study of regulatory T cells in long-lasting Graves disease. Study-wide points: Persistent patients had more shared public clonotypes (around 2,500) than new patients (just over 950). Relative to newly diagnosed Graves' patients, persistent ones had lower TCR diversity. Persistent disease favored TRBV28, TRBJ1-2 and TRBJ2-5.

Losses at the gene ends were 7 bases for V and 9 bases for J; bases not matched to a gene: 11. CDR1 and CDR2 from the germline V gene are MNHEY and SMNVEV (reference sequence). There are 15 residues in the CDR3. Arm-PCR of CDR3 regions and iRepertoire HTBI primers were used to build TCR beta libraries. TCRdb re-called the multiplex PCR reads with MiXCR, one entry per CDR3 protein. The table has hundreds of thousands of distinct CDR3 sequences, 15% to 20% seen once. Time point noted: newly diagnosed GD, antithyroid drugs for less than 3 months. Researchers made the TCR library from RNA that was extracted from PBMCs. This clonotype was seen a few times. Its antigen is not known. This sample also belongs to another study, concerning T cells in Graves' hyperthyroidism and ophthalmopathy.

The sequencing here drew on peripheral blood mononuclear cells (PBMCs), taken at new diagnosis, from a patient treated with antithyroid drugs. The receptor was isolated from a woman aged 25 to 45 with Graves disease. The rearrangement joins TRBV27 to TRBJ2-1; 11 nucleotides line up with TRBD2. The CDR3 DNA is TGTGCCAGCAATTTCGGACTAGCGGGTATGAGTGAGCAGTTCTTC. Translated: CASNFGLAGMSEQFF.